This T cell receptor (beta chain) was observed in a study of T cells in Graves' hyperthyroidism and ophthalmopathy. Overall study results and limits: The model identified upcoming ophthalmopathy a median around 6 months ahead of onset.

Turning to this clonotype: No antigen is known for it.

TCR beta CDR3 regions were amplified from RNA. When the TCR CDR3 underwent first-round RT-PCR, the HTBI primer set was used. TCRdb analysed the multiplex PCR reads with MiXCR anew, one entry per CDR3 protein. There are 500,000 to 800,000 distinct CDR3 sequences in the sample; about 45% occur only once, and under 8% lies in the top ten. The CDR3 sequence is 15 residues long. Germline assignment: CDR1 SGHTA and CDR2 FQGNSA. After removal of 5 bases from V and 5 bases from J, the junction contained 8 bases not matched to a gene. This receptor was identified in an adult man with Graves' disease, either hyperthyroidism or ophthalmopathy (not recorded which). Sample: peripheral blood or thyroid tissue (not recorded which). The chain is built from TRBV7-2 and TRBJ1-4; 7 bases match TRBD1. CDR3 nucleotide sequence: TGTGCCAGCAGCACACGGGACAGCTGGAATGAAAAACTGTTTTTT. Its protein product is CASSTRDSWNEKLFF.